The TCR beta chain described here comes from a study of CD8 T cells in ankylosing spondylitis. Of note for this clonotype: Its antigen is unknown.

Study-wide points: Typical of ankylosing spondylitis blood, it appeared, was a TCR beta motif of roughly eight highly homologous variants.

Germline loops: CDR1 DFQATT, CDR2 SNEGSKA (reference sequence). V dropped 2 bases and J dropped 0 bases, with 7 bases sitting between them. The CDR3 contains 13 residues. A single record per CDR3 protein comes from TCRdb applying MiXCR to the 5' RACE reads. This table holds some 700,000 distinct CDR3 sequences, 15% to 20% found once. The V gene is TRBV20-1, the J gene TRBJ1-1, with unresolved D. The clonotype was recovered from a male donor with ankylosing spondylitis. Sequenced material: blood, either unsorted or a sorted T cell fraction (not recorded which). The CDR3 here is CSARSLLNTEAFF. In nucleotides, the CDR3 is TGCAGTGCTAGATCTCTGTTGAACACTGAAGCTTTCTTT.